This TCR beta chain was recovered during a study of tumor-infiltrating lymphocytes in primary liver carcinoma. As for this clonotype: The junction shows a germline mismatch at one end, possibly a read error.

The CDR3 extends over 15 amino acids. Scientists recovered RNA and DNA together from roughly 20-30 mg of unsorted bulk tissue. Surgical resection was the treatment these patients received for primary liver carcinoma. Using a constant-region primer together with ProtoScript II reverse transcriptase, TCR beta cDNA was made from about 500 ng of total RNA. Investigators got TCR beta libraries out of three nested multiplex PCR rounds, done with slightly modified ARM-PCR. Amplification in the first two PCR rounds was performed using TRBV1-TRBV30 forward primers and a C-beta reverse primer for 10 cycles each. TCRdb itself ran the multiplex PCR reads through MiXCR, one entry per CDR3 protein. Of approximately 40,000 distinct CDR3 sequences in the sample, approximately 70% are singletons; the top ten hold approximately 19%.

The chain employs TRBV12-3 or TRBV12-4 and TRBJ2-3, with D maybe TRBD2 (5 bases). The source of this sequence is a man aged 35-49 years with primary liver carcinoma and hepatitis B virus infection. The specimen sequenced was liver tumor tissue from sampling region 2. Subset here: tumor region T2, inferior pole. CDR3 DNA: TGTACCAGCAGTTTAGATTCCGGCAGCGGACGCGCGCAGTATTTT. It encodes CTSSLDSGSGRAQYF.